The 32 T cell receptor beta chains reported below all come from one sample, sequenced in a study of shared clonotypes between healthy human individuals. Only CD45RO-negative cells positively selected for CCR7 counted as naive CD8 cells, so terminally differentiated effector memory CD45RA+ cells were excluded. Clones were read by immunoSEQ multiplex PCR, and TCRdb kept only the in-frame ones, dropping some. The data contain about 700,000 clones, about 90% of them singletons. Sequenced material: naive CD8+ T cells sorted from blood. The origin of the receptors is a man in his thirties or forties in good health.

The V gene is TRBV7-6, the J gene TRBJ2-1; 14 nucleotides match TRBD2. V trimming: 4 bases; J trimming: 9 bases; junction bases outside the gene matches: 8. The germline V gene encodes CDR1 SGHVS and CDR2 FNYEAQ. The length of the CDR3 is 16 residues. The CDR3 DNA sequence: TGTGCCAGCAGCTCTGGACTAGCGGGAGGAGAGACTGAGCAGTTCTTC. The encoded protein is CASSSGLAGGETEQFF.

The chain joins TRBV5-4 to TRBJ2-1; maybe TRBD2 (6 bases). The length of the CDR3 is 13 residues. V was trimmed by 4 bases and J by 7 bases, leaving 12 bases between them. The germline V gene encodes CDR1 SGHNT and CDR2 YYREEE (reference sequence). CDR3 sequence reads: CASSTGLLNEQFF. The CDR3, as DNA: TGTGCCAGCAGCACGGGACTTTTAAATGAGCAGTTCTTC.

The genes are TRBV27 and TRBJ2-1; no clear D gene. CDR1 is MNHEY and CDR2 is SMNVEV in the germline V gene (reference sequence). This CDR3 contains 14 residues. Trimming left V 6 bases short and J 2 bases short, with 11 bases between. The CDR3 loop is CASSTPGAYNEQFF. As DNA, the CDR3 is TGTGCCAGCAGCACCCCGGGTGCCTACAATGAGCAGTTCTTC.

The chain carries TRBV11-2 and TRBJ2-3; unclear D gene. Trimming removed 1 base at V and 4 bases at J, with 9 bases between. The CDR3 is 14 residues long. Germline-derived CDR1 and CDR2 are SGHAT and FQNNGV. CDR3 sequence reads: CASSLVPFADTQYF. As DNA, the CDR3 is TGTGCCAGCAGCTTAGTCCCGTTTGCAGATACGCAGTATTTT.

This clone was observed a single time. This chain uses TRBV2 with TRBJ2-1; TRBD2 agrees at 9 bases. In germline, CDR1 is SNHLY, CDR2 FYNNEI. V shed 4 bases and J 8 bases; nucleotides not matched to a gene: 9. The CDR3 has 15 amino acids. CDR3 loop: CASSALAGPQDEQFF. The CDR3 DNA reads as TGTGCCAGCAGTGCCCTAGCGGGACCCCAGGATGAGCAGTTCTTC.

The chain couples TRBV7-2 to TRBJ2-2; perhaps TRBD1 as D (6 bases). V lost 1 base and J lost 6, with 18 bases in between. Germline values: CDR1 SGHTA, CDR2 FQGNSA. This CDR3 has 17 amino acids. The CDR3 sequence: CASSLGGLGTVPGELFF. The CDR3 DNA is TGTGCCAGCAGCTTAGGGGGGCTGGGGACGGTTCCCGGGGAGCTGTTTTTT.

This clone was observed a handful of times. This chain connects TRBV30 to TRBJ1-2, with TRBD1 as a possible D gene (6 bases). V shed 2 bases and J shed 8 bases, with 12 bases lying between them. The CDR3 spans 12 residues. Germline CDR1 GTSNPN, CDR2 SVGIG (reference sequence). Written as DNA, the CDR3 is TGTGCCTGGAGTACTCAGGGGAGAGGCTACACCTTC. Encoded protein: CAWSTQGRGYTF.

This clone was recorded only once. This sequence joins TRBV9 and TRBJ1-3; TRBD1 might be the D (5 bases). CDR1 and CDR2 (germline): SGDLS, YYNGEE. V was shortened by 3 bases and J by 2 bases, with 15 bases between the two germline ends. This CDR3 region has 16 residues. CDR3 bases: TGTGCCAGCAGCGGATCCGGGGACGGGACTGGAAACACCATATATTTT. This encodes CASSGSGDGTGNTIYF.

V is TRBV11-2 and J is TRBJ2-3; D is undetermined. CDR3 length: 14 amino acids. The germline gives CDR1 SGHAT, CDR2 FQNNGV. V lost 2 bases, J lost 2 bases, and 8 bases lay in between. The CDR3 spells CASSLTRATDTQYF. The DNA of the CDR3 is TGTGCCAGCAGCTTAACACGGGCCACAGATACGCAGTATTTT.

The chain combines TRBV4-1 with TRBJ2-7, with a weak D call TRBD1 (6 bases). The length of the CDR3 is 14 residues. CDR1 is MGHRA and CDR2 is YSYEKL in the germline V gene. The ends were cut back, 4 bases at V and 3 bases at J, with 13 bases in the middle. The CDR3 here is CASSLRQDNYEQYF. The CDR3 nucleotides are TGCGCCAGCAGCCTGCGACAGGACAACTACGAGCAGTACTTC.

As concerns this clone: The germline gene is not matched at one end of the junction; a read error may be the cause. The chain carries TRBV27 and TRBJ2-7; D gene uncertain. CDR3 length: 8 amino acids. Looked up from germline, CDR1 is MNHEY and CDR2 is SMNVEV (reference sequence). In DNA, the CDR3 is TGCCCATCCGGAGAGCAGTACTTC. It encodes CPSGEQYF.

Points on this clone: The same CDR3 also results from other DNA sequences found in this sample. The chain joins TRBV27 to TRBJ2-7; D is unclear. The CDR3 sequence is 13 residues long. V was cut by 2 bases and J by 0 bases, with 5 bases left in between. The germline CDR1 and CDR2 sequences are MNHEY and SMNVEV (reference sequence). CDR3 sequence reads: CASSLKDSYEQYF. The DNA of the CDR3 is TGTGCCAGCAGTTTAAAAGACTCCTACGAGCAGTACTTC.

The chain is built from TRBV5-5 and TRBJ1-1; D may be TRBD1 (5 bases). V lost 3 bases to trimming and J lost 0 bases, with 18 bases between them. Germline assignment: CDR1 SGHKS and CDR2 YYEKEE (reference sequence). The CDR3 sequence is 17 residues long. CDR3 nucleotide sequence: TGTGCCAGCAGCTCCAAAGGGGCAGGGCACATGAACACTGAAGCTTTCTTT. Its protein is CASSSKGAGHMNTEAFF.

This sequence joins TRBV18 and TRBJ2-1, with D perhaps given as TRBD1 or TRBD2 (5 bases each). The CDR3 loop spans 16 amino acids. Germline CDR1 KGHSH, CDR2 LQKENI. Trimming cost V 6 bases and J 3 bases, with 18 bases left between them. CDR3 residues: CASSPENRRIYNEQFF. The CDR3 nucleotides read TGTGCCAGCTCTCCCGAGAACAGGAGGATCTACAATGAGCAGTTCTTC.

The CDR3, as DNA: TGTGCCAGCAGCTTAGGGACAAGCGGGACAGTGCCCTACGAGCAGTACTTC. It is translated as CASSLGTSGTVPYEQYF. The chain uses TRBV11-2 and TRBJ2-7; D is tentatively TRBD1 or TRBD2 (7 bases each). This CDR3 is built from 17 residues. Germline V gives CDR1 SGHAT, CDR2 FQNNGV. Deletions cut 1 base from V and 2 bases from J, with 18 bases between.

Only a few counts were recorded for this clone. The DNA of the CDR3 is TGTGCCAGCAGCTCGACCTTGAGGGGGGACTATGGCTACACCTTC. Amino acids: CASSSTLRGDYGYTF. The chain couples TRBV7-9 to TRBJ1-2; TRBD1 is a possible D gene (6 bases). The CDR3 runs to 15 residues. Germline CDR1 is SEHNR and CDR2 is FQNEAQ (reference sequence). The V and J ends lost 4 bases and 3 bases respectively, with 15 bases between them.

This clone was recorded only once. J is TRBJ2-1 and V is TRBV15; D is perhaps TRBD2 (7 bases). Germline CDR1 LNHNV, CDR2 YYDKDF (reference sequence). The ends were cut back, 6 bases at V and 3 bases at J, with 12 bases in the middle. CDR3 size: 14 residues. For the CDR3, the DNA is TGTGCCACCAGATTCGGGGGGCTCTACAATGAGCAGTTCTTC. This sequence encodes CATRFGGLYNEQFF.

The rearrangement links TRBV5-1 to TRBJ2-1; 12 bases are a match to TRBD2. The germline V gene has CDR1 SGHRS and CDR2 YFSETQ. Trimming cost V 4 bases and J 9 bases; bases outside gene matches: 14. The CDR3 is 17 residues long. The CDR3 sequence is CASSTQKRLAGVPEQFF. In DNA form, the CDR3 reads TGCGCCAGCAGCACCCAAAAACGACTAGCGGGAGTCCCTGAGCAGTTCTTC.

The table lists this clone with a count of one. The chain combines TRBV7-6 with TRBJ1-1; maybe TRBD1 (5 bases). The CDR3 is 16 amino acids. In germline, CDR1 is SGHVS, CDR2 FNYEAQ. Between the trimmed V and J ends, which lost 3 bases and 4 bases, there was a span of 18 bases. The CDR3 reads CASSFTEGNFATEAFF. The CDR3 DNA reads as TGTGCCAGCAGCTTTACCGAGGGGAATTTTGCCACTGAAGCTTTCTTT.

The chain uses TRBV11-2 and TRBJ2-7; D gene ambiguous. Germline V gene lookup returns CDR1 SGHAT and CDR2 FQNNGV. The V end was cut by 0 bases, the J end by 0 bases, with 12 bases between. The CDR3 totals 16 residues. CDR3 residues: CASSLELGTGSYEQYF. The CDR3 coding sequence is TGTGCCAGCAGCTTAGAACTTGGAACTGGCTCCTACGAGCAGTACTTC.

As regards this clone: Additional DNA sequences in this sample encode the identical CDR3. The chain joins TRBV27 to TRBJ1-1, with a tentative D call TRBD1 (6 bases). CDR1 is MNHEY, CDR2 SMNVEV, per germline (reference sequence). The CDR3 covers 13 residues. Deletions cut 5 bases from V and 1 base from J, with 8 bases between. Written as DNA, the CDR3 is TGTGCCAGCAGTCCGGGACAGAACACTGAAGCTTTCTTT. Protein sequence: CASSPGQNTEAFF.

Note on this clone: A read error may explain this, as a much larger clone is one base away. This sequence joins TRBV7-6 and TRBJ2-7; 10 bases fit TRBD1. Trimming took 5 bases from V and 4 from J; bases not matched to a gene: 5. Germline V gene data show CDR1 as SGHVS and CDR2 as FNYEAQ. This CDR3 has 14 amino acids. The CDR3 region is CASSPGTGVYEQYF. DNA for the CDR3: TGTGCCAGCAGCCCCGGGACAGGGGTTTACGAGCAGTACTTC.

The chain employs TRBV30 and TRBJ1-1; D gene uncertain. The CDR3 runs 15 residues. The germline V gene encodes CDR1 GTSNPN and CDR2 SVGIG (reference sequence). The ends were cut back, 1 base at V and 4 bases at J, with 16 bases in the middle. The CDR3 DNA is TGTGCCTGGAGTGGCCCCTTTGGACCCACCACTGAAGCTTTCTTT. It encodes CAWSGPFGPTTEAFF.

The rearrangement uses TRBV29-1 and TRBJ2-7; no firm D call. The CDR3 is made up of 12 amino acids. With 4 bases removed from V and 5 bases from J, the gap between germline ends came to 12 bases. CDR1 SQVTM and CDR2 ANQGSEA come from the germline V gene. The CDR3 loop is CSVGKGGHEQYF. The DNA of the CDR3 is TGCAGCGTTGGGAAGGGTGGCCACGAGCAGTACTTC.

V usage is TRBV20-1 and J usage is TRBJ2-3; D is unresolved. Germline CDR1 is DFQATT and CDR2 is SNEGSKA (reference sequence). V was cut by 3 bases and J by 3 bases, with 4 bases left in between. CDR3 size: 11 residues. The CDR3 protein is CSASYTDTQYF. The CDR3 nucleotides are TGCAGTGCTAGTTATACAGATACGCAGTATTTT.

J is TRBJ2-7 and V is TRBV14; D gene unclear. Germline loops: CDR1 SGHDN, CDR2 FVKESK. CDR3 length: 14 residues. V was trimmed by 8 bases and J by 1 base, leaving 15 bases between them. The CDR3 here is CASPHVVSSYEQYF. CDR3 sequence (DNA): TGTGCCAGCCCCCACGTGGTAAGTTCCTACGAGCAGTACTTC.

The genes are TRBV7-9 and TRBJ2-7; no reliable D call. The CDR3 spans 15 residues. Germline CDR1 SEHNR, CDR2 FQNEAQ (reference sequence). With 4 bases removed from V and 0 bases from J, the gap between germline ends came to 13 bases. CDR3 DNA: TGTGCCAGCAGCTCGCCTCGTACTTTCTCCTACGAGCAGTACTTC. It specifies CASSSPRTFSYEQYF. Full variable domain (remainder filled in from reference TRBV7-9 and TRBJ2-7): DTGVSQNPRHKITKRGQNVTFRCDPISEHNRLYWYRQTLGQGPEFLTYFQNEAQLEKSRLLSDRFSAERPKGSFSTLEIQRTEQGDSAMYLCASSSPRTFSYEQYFGPGTRLTVT.

CDR3 DNA: TGTGCCAGCAGTCCAGGTATGGGGAGCTCCTACGAGCAGTACTTC. Translated, it gives CASSPGMGSSYEQYF. The gene calls are TRBV27 and TRBJ2-7, with D possibly being TRBD2 (5 bases). The germline CDR1 and CDR2 sequences are MNHEY and SMNVEV (reference sequence). V was pared by 5 bases and J by 0 bases, with 14 bases between. There are 15 residues in the CDR3.

CDR3 sequence reads: CASSQDFGGGHSYNEQFF. CDR3 DNA sequence: TGCGCCAGCAGCCAAGATTTCGGCGGGGGGCACTCCTACAATGAGCAGTTCTTC. This chain uses TRBV4-1 with TRBJ2-1; 8 bases match TRBD2. The V gene's germline CDR1 is MGHRA and CDR2 YSYEKL. This CDR3 contains 18 residues. Trimming cost V 0 bases and J 0 bases; bases outside gene matches: 7.

The CDR3 coding sequence is TGTGCCAGCTTGGGGACGGTTTTCTATGGCTACACCTTC. It encodes CASLGTVFYGYTF. This sequence joins TRBV2 and TRBJ1-2, with D possibly being TRBD1 (5 bases). This CDR3 spans 13 amino acids. Trimming left V 8 bases short and J 4 bases short, with 14 bases between. Germline CDR1 SNHLY, CDR2 FYNNEI.

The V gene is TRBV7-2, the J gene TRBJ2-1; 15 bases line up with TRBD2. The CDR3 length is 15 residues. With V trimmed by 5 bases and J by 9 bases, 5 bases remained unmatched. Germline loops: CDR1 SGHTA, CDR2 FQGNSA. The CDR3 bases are TGTGCCAGCAGCCCGCGGACTAGCGGGAGGGGTGAGCAGTTCTTC. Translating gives CASSPRTSGRGEQFF.

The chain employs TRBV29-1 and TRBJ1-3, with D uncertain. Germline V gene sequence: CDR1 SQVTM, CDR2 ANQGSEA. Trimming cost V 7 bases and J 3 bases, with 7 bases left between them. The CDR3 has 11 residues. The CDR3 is CSGLYGNTIYF. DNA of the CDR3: TGCAGCGGCCTGTATGGAAACACCATATATTTT.